This is a list of T cell receptor beta chains from one sample in a study of human T cells and chemical hapten exposure. TCRdb re-called the RACE reads through MiXCR, storing one row per CDR3 protein. The repertoire consists of 150,000 or so distinct CDR3 sequences, with roughly 15% occurring once and the leading ten covering 1.5% to 2%. This sample comprised whole blood, obtained in connection with sensitization to the hapten diphenylcyclopropenone (DPC). All receptors derive from a woman in her 30s with alopecia areata. Some clones in this sample may be carry-over from other donors' samples. CDR3s include the opening cysteine and the closing phenylalanine or tryptophan.

V gene | CDR3 protein
TRBV5-1 | CASSQSGQAGNTIYF
TRBV7-3 | CASSPSLVGLQYF
TRBV5-6 | CASSSRDRAYNEQFF
TRBV7-5 | CISVSEALPGTALNTEAFF
TRBV27 | CASSVRFSYNEQFF
TRBV6-1 | CASSGSDRTISGANVLTF
TRBV20-1 | CSASRQGNSPLHF
TRBV15 | CATSRERQINTGELFF
TRBV27 | CASAVGPDRFNGYTF
TRBV7-9 | CASSSTLTRGEQFF
TRBV28 | CATGSNEQFF
TRBV20-1 | CSARDSARGYEQFF
TRBV11-2 | CASSLSGAAGANVLTF
TRBV5-1 | CASSPSPEGNSYNEQFF
TRBV20-1 | CTPRGGGGEQFF
TRBV3-1 | CASSPGQAPSQPQHF
TRBV20-1 | CSAGWGDNSPLHF
TRBV30 | CAWSLGLNTEAFF
TRBV29-1 | CSVGDRGHQPQHF